One sample yielded the 10 T cell receptor beta chains listed below, sequenced in a study of blood T cells in healthy people across ages. It was with a sample-barcoded 5' primer and a J-beta primer mix that a second PCR of roughly 6 to 12 cycles was run. Via MiXCR, TCRdb re-called the 5' RACE reads, giving one row per CDR3 protein. The sample contains about 1 million distinct CDR3 sequences, under 55% of which appear only once. Specimen: blood. The source of these receptors is a woman aged 55-70 years in good health.

This chain joins TRBV20-1 and TRBJ2-3, with 7 bases fitting TRBD2. CDR3 length: 15 amino acids. From germline, CDR1 is DFQATT and CDR2 SNEGSKA (reference sequence). With V trimmed by 3 bases and J by 4 bases, 10 bases remained unmatched. In DNA form, the CDR3 reads TGCAGTGCTAGTTTCCGCGGGAGCGGTGCAGATACGCAGTATTTT. Encoded protein: CSASFRGSGADTQYF.

This clonotype was found a few times. The chain joins TRBV5-1 to TRBJ2-5; 8 bases are a match to TRBD2. CDR3 length: 16 residues. Looked up from germline, CDR1 is SGHRS and CDR2 is YFSETQ. Germline trimming cut 0 bases from V and 1 base from J; bases unmatched to any gene: 5. Here the CDR3 reads CASSLGALAGQETQYF. For the CDR3, the DNA is TGCGCCAGCAGCTTGGGAGCTCTAGCGGGCCAAGAGACCCAGTACTTC.

The chain uses TRBV29-1 and TRBJ2-7; 9 nucleotides line up with TRBD2. The CDR3 has 13 amino acids. The germline V gene has CDR1 SQVTM and CDR2 ANQGSEA. With V trimmed by 4 bases and J by 3 bases, 4 bases remained unmatched. The CDR3 nucleotides read TGCAGCGTTGGGGGGACTAGCTTCTACGAGCAGTACTTC. Translation: CSVGGTSFYEQYF.

The gene calls are TRBV20-1 and TRBJ2-1, with 7 positions matching TRBD2. The CDR3 spans 13 residues. V lost 4 bases, J lost 5 bases, and 5 bases stayed unmatched. The germline V gene has CDR1 DFQATT and CDR2 SNEGSKA (reference sequence). CDR3 DNA sequence: TGCAGTGCTAAGCGGGAACTGAACAATGAGCAGTTCTTC. Its protein product is CSAKRELNNEQFF.

There are a few counts of this clonotype. The V call is TRBV2, the J call TRBJ1-2; the D is unclear. This CDR3 is 13 amino acids long. V lost 2 bases, J lost 5 bases, and 9 bases lay in between. Germline-derived CDR1 and CDR2 are SNHLY and FYNNEI. For the CDR3, the DNA is TGTGCCAGCAGTGAAACTGGATCGTATGGCTACACCTTC. This sequence encodes CASSETGSYGYTF. Supplemented by reference TRBV2 and TRBJ1-2, the full variable domain reads EPEVTQTPSHQVTQMGQEVILRCVPISNHLYFYWYRQILGQKVEFLVSFYNNEISEKSEIFDDQFSVERPDGSNFTLKIRSTKLEDSAMYFCASSETGSYGYTFGSGTRLTVV.

This clonotype is a singleton in its sample. The chain is built from TRBV10-3 and TRBJ1-6; D call uncertain. The V end lost 8 bases, the J end lost 7 bases, and 9 bases lay between the germline ends. Germline lookup yields CDR1 ENHRY and CDR2 SYGVKD. The CDR3 spans 12 residues. As DNA, the CDR3 is TGTGCCATCGCGCCGGGGAATTCACCCCTCCACTTT. It specifies CAIAPGNSPLHF.

J is TRBJ1-2 and V is TRBV7-9; D possibly corresponds to TRBD1 (6 bases). V was shortened by 2 bases and J by 8 bases, with 15 bases between the two germline ends. CDR1 is SEHNR and CDR2 is FQNEAQ in the germline V gene (reference sequence). This CDR3 is 14 amino acids long. CDR3 in DNA: TGTGCCAGCAGCTTACAGGGGAGCGCGGAGGGCTACACCTTC. Its translation: CASSLQGSAEGYTF. Full variable domain (remainder filled in from reference TRBV7-9 and TRBJ1-2): DTGVSQNPRHKITKRGQNVTFRCDPISEHNRLYWYRQTLGQGPEFLTYFQNEAQLEKSRLLSDRFSAERPKGSFSTLEIQRTEQGDSAMYLCASSLQGSAEGYTFGSGTRLTVV.

This clonotype was seen more than once but under ten times. The chain combines TRBV29-1 with TRBJ2-7; the match to TRBD2 covers 11 bases. The ends lost 6 bases at V and 3 bases at J; junction bases unmatched: 10. CDR1 is SQVTM, CDR2 ANQGSEA, per germline. CDR3 length: 15 amino acids. CDR3 coding DNA: TGCAGCGTCCTGAAACTAGCGGGAGTTCTCTACGAGCAGTACTTC. Protein sequence: CSVLKLAGVLYEQYF.

This clonotype was observed once. The V gene is TRBV6-1, the J gene TRBJ2-1; D remains unclear. CDR1 MNHNS and CDR2 SASEGT come from the germline V gene. Trimming removed 4 bases from V and 2 bases from J, with 9 bases in between. CDR3 length: 14 amino acids. In nucleotides, the CDR3 is TGTGCCAGCAGTGGTTCCATGCCCTACAATGAGCAGTTCTTC. Protein: CASSGSMPYNEQFF.

This chain links TRBV27 with TRBJ2-7; possibly TRBD1 for D (5 bases). Germline loops: CDR1 MNHEY, CDR2 SMNVEV (reference sequence). CDR3 length equals 14 residues. Trimming removed 5 bases at V and 2 bases at J, with 13 bases between. The CDR3 is CASSRRDRPYEQYF. CDR3 sequence (DNA): TGTGCCAGCAGTCGTAGAGACAGACCCTACGAGCAGTACTTC.